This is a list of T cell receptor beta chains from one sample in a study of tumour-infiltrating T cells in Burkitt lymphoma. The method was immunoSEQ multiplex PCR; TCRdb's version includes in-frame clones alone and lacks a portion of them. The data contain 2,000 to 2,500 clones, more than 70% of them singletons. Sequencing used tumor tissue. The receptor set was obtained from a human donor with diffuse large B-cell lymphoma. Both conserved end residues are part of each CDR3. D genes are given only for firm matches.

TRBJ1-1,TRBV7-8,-,CASSLGDLVDTEAFF
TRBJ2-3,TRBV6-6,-,CASKSEFTDTQYF
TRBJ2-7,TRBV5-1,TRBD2,CASSFQGAGVDEQYF
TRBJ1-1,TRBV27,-,CASSLQGVRTEAFF
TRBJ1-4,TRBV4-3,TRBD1,CASSQRDRDEKLFF
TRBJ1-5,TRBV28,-,CASSQGARNQPQHF
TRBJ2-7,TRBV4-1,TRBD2,CASSRLAGVDEQYF
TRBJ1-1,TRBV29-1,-,CSGVPGLENTEAFF
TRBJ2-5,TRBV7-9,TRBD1,CASTRRGGKFQETQYF
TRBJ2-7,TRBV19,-,CASSWRATWGEQYF
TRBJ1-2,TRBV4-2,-,CTSSQEGSQGYGYTF
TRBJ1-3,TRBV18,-,CASSLDRSSGNTIYF
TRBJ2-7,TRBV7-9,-,CASSQPGGGDEQYF
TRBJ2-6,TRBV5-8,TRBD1,CASSYWTGGADGANVLTF
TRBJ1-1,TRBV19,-,CASSSPATGSNTEAFF
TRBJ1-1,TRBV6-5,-,CASSYSEAGYTEAFF
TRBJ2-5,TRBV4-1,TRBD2,CASSQGVATSGRGETQYF
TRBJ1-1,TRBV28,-,CASSLGGVNTEAFF
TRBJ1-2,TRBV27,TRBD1,CASSLKGGQGYGYTF
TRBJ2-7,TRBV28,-,CASLSRGGVYEQYF
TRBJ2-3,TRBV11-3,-,CASSGRGGRAADTQYF
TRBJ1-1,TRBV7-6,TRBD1,CASSETGGLTEAFF
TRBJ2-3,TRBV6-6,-,CASTLESFTDTQYF
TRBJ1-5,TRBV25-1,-,CASSEILRGHQPQHF
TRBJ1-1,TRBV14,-,CASSPGADTEAFF
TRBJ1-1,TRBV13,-,CASSLVRGEAFF
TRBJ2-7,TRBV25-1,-,CASSENSYEQYF
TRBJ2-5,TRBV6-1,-,CASSEGEELGETQYF
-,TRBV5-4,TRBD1,CASSAGQGSGRIYEQYF
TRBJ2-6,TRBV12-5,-,CASGAGQSRANVLTF
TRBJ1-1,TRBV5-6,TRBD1,CASSPGGELTEAFF
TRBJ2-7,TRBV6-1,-,CAAKAQGFGTYEQYF
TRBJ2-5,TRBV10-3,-,CAISRSTGQETQYF
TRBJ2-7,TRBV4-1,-,CASSNGGTALHEQYF
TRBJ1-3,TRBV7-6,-,CASSLAGSGNTIYF